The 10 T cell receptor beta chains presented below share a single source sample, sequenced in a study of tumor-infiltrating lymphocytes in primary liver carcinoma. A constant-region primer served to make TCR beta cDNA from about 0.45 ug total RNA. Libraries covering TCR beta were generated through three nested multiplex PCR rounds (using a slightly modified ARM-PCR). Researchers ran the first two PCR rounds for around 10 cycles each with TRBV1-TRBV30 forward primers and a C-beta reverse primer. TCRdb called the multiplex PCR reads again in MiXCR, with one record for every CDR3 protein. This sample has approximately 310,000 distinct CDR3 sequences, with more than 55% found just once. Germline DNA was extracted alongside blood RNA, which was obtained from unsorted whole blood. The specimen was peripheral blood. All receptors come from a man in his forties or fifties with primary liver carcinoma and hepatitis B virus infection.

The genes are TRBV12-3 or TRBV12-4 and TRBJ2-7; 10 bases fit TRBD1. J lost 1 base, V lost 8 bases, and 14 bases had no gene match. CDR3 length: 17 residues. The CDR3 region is CASCFEVRDRGSYEQYF. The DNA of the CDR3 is TGTGCCAGCTGCTTTGAGGTCCGGGACAGGGGATCCTACGAGCAGTACTTC.

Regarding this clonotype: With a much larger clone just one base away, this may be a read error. The chain's CDR3 is CASSESPRDERYF. The CDR3 coding sequence is TGTGCCAGCAGTGAATCGCCTCGGGACGAGCGGTACTTC. The chain couples TRBV6-1 to TRBJ2-7, with D perhaps given as TRBD1 or TRBD2 (5 bases each). Germline V gene sequence: CDR1 MNHNS, CDR2 SASEGT. This CDR3 spans 13 amino acids.

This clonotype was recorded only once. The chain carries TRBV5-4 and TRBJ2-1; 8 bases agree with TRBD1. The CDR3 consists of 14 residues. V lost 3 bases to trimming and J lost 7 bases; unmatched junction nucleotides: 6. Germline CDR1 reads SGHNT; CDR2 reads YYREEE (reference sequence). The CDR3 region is CASSYGQGRNEQFF. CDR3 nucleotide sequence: TGTGCCAGCAGCTACGGACAGGGTCGGAATGAGCAGTTCTTC. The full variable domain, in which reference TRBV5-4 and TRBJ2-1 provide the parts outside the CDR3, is ETGVTQSPTHLIKTRGQQVTLRCSSQSGHNTVSWYQQALGQGPQFIFQYYREEENGRGNFPPRFSGLQFPNYSSELNVNALELDDSALYLCASSYGQGRNEQFFGPGTRLTVL.

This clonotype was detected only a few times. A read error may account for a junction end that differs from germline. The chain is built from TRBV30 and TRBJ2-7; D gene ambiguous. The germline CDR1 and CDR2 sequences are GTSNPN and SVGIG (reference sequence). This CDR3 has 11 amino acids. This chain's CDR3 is CAWALSGERYF. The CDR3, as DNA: TGTGCCTGGGCCCTCTCTGGCGAGCGGTACTTC.

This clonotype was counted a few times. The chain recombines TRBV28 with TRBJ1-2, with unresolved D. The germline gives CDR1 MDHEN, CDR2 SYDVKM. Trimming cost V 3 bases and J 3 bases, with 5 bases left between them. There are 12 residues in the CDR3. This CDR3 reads CASSFYDYGYTF. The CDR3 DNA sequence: TGTGCCAGCAGTTTTTATGACTATGGCTACACCTTC.

Here the CDR3 reads CASTLGARTDTQYF. As DNA, the CDR3 is TGTGCCAGCACCTTGGGGGCCCGCACAGATACGCAGTATTTT. This chain links TRBV12-3 or TRBV12-4 with TRBJ2-3; possible D gene TRBD1, 6 bases. The length of the CDR3 is 14 residues. Trimming removed 7 bases from V and 1 base from J, with 12 bases in between.

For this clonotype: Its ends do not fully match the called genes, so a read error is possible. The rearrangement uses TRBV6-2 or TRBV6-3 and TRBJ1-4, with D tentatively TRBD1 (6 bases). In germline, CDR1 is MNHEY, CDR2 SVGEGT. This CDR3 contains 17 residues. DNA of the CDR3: TGTGCCAGCAGGGGGGACACGACGAGGGGCCTTAATGAAATACTGTTCTTT. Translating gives CASRGDTTRGLNEILFF.

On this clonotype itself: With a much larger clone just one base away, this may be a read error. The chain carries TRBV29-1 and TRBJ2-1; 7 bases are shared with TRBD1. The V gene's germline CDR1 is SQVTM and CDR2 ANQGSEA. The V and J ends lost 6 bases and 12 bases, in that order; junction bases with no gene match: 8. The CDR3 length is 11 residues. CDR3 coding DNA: TGCAGCGTCGCCTACAGGGGCGTGCAGTTCTTC. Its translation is CSVAYRGVQFF.

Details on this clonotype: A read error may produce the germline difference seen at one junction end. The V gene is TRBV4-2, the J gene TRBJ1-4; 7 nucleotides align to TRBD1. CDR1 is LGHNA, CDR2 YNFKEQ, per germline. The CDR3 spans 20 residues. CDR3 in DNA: TGTGCCAGCAGCCAAGAGTTCCACTTACTACAGGGGAGCACTAATGAAGAACTGTTTTTT. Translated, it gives CASSQEFHLLQGSTNEELFF.

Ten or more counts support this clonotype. The CDR3 spells CSVVQGISGANVLTF. CDR3 bases: TGCAGCGTTGTACAGGGGATCTCTGGGGCCAACGTCCTGACTTTC. The V and J genes are TRBV29-1 and TRBJ2-6, with TRBD1 matching over 7 bases. The CDR3 contains 15 residues. CDR1 SQVTM and CDR2 ANQGSEA come from the germline V gene. After removal of 4 bases from V and 0 bases from J, the junction contained 3 bases not matched to a gene.